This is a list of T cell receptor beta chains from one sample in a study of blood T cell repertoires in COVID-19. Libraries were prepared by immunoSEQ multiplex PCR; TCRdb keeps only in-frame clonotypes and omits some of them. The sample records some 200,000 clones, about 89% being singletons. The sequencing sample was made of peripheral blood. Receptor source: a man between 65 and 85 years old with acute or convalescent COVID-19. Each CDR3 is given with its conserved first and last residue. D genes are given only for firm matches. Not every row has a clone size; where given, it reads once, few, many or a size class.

DNA: TGTGCCAGCAGCCGGCTGTGGACAGAAAAACTGTTTTTT
CDR3: CASSRLWTEKLFF
J: TRBJ1-4
V: TRBV3-1/TRBV3-2
size: few
D: NA

DNA: TGTGCCAGCAGCCAAGACAGGAAAGAGACCCAGTACTTC
CDR3: CASSQDRKETQYF
J: TRBJ2-5
V: TRBV6-5
size: NA
D: NA

DNA: TGTGCCAGCTCACCGCGGGACGCCAGCTCTGGAAACACCATATATTTT
CDR3: CASSPRDASSGNTIYF
J: TRBJ1-3
V: TRBV18
size: NA
D: NA

DNA: TGTGCCAGCAGTCGGGACTTCAAAGATACGCAGTATTTT
CDR3: CASSRDFKDTQYF
J: TRBJ2-3
V: TRBV2
size: NA
D: NA

DNA: TGTGCCAGCAGCAAGAGTATGGACAGGGAATTTAAGGGCTACACCTTC
CDR3: CASSKSMDREFKGYTF
J: TRBJ1-2
V: TRBV21-1
size: NA
D: NA

DNA: TGTGCCAGCAGTTGCTCCCGACTAGCGGACCTCCCTGGCGGGGAGCTGTTTTTT
CDR3: CASSCSRLADLPGGELFF
J: TRBJ2-2
V: TRBV6-9
size: NA
D: TRBD2

DNA: TGTGCCAGCAGCTTAGGGCACGTGAATGAAAAACTGTTTTTT
CDR3: CASSLGHVNEKLFF
J: TRBJ1-4
V: TRBV7-9
size: NA
D: NA

DNA: TGTGCCAGCAGCGTAGGGGCGCGAGATACGCAGTATTTT
CDR3: CASSVGARDTQYF
J: TRBJ2-3
V: TRBV9
size: NA
D: NA

DNA: TGTGCCAGCAGCGTAGAGACAGGGGGTGGAGAGACCCAGTACTTC
CDR3: CASSVETGGGETQYF
J: TRBJ2-5
V: TRBV9
size: NA
D: TRBD1

DNA: TGTGCCAGCAGTTTAACCGGGACAGGAGTAAACACCATATATTTT
CDR3: CASSLTGTGVNTIYF
J: TRBJ1-3
V: TRBV27
size: NA
D: TRBD1

DNA: TGTGCCAGCAGCTTGTTGGCAGGGTCCAATCAGCCCCAGCATTTT
CDR3: CASSLLAGSNQPQHF
J: TRBJ1-5
V: TRBV5-5
size: NA
D: NA

DNA: TGTGCCAGTAGTTCCGGGACAGTATTAATCAGCCCCCAGCATTTT
CDR3: CASSSGTVLISPQHF
J: TRBJ1-5
V: TRBV19
size: NA
D: TRBD1

DNA: TGTGCCAGCGAGGCACGGGTTTCGACAGATACGCAGTATTTT
CDR3: CASEARVSTDTQYF
J: TRBJ2-3
V: TRBV7-3
size: NA
D: NA

DNA: TGTGCCAGCATACTCTCAGGGGGCACTGAAGCTTTCTTT
CDR3: CASILSGGTEAFF
J: TRBJ1-1
V: TRBV12-3/TRBV12-4
size: NA
D: TRBD1

DNA: TGTGCCATCAGTAAAACAACATATGGCAATCAGCCCCAGCATTTT
CDR3: CAISKTTYGNQPQHF
J: TRBJ1-5
V: TRBV10-3
size: NA
D: NA

DNA: TGCGCCAGCAGCCTAGCGACTCGTTACGAGCAGTACTTC
CDR3: CASSLATRYEQYF
J: TRBJ2-7
V: TRBV4-1
size: once
D: NA

DNA: TGTGCCAGCAGGTCCGAGATCAATTCACCCCTCCACTTT
CDR3: CASRSEINSPLHF
J: TRBJ1-6
V: TRBV2
size: once
D: NA

DNA: TGTGCCAGCAGCGGTAGGAGACAGGGGGCATTCCCTGGGGCCAACGTCCTGACTTTC
CDR3: CASSGRRQGAFPGANVLTF
J: TRBJ2-6
V: TRBV2
size: few
D: TRBD1

DNA: TGTGCCAGCAATCCGCATCGGGCCTACAATGAGCAGTTCTTC
CDR3: CASNPHRAYNEQFF
J: TRBJ2-1
V: TRBV27
size: NA
D: NA

DNA: TGTGCCAGCAGCGCCCGGGCTAGCTTGGACGAGCAGTACTTC
CDR3: CASSARASLDEQYF
J: TRBJ2-7
V: TRBV7-3
size: NA
D: NA

DNA: TGTGCCAGTAGTATAGTCGGGATTCTGGAGACCCAGTACTTC
CDR3: CASSIVGILETQYF
J: TRBJ2-5
V: TRBV19
size: NA
D: NA

DNA: TGTGCCAGCAGCCCTGGGGGGACTCGCTACAATGAGCAGTTCTTC
CDR3: CASSPGGTRYNEQFF
J: TRBJ2-1
V: TRBV7-3
size: NA
D: NA

DNA: TGTGCCAGTAACCCGGCGCGGGGCCGGGGGAATTCACCCCTCCACTTT
CDR3: CASNPARGRGNSPLHF
J: TRBJ1-6
V: TRBV19
size: NA
D: NA

DNA: TGTGCCAGCAGCCAGGGGGACAGGGGGCGACCCCTCCACTTT
CDR3: CASSQGDRGRPLHF
J: TRBJ1-6
V: TRBV6-6
size: NA
D: TRBD1

DNA: TGTGCCAGTAGGGCCCGTCAGACTTATGGCTACACCTTC
CDR3: CASRARQTYGYTF
J: TRBJ1-2
V: TRBV19
size: once
D: NA

DNA: TGTGCCAGCTCTACAGGGGGCGGTACTGAAGCTTTCTTT
CDR3: CASSTGGGTEAFF
J: TRBJ1-1
V: TRBV18
size: NA
D: TRBD1

DNA: TGTGCCAGCAGCTTAAATCCCGTGTCAGGGGAAAGCTACACCTTC
CDR3: CASSLNPVSGESYTF
J: TRBJ1-2
V: TRBV7-8
size: once
D: NA

DNA: TGCAGCGTTGAAGTCGAGAATAACTATGGCTACACCTTC
CDR3: CSVEVENNYGYTF
J: TRBJ1-2
V: TRBV29-1
size: NA
D: NA

DNA: TGTGCCAGCAGTTTCGGAGGGACCACTGAAGCTTTCTTT
CDR3: CASSFGGTTEAFF
J: TRBJ1-1
V: TRBV28
size: NA
D: NA

DNA: TGTGCCAGCAGCCAAGATCCCGGTATTGAACAGGGCTACACCTTC
CDR3: CASSQDPGIEQGYTF
J: TRBJ1-2
V: TRBV4-2
size: NA
D: NA

DNA: TGTGCCAGCAGTACTAGCGGGTCCTACAATGAGCAGTTCTTC
CDR3: CASSTSGSYNEQFF
J: TRBJ2-1
V: TRBV9
size: NA
D: TRBD2

DNA: TGTGCCAGCAGCTTAGGAGGCGGGCCTGGAAACACCATATATTTT
CDR3: CASSLGGGPGNTIYF
J: TRBJ1-3
V: TRBV7-2
size: NA
D: NA

DNA: TGTGCCAGCAGGCGAGCGAACACCGGGGAGCTGTTTTTT
CDR3: CASRRANTGELFF
J: TRBJ2-2
V: TRBV11-3
size: NA
D: NA

DNA: TGTGCCAGCGGCGAGGGAGAGACCCAGTACTTC
CDR3: CASGEGETQYF
J: TRBJ2-5
V: TRBV2
size: NA
D: NA

DNA: TGCGCCAGCAGCCAAGAATCGTCAGGGCTTGGGGATACGCAGTATTTT
CDR3: CASSQESSGLGDTQYF
J: TRBJ2-3
V: TRBV4-1
size: NA
D: NA

DNA: TGTGCCATCAGACAGGGGATCTCTGGAAACACCATATATTTT
CDR3: CAIRQGISGNTIYF
J: TRBJ1-3
V: TRBV10-3
size: NA
D: TRBD1